A selection of T cell receptor beta chains follows, all from one sample in a study of human T cells and chemical hapten exposure. TCRdb analysed the RACE reads with MiXCR anew, one entry per CDR3 protein. The data show over 75,000 distinct CDR3 sequences, with 11% seen just once and 0.85% to 1.2% held by the top ten. The sequencing here drew on whole blood, taken in connection with sensitization to the hapten diphenylcyclopropenone (DPC). These receptors were collected from a woman aged 25 to 39 with alopecia areata. Some clones in this sample may be carry-over from other donors' samples. The CDR3 runs from the conserved cysteine through the conserved F or W. Each record gives: J gene, CDR3 length, V gene, D gene, CDR3 protein. The D gene is left open where the match is weak.

>TRBJ1-4|16|TRBV5-1|NA
CASSPGSVAGGEKLFF
>TRBJ1-2|15|TRBV19|TRBD1
CASTPNRGEGYGYTF
>TRBJ1-5|13|TRBV20-1|NA
CSAGGHSNQPQHF
>TRBJ2-1|14|TRBV6-2/TRBV6-3|NA
CASTETEIYNEQFF
>TRBJ2-7|14|TRBV6-5|NA
CASSPGWGAYEQYF
>TRBJ2-5|14|TRBV9|TRBD2
CASSVSGGAETQYF
>TRBJ1-2|14|TRBV12-3/TRBV12-4|NA
CASSLGDGSYGYTF
>TRBJ1-5|13|TRBV7-2|NA
CASSIDRLGPQHF
>TRBJ2-3|14|TRBV2|NA
CASAPGVRTDTQYF
>TRBJ1-1|14|TRBV6-2/TRBV6-3|NA
CASFGWIRGTEAFF
>TRBJ2-1|18|TRBV11-2|NA
CASSFLSRTKSSYNEQFF
>TRBJ1-1|14|TRBV6-2/TRBV6-3|NA
CASSYGTVNTEAFF
>TRBJ1-5|14|TRBV6-6|TRBD1
CASSRDSWDQPQHF
>TRBJ2-5|14|TRBV11-2|TRBD2
CASSLGGGAETQYF
>TRBJ2-5|13|TRBV7-9|NA
CASSPVGGETQYF
>TRBJ2-1|15|TRBV19|NA
CASSTDLRSYNEQFF
>TRBJ1-4|14|TRBV7-9|TRBD1
CASSPGQGGEKLFF
>TRBJ2-5|18|TRBV24-1|TRBD2
CATSSTVGSGRDQETQYF
>TRBJ2-7|15|TRBV28|TRBD1
CASSLWDRASYEQYF
>TRBJ2-5|16|TRBV7-2|NA
CASRQTPPDHQETQYF
>TRBJ2-7|15|TRBV20-1|NA
CSARDNRALNWIQYF
>TRBJ1-5|13|TRBV30|NA
CAWSSGSNQPQHF
>TRBJ2-3|13|TRBV5-5|TRBD2
CASSPGLAITPYF
>TRBJ2-1|15|TRBV20-1|TRBD2
CSARSTSGALREQFF
>TRBJ2-7|16|TRBV2|TRBD1
CASSVGPGQGSYEQYF
>TRBJ2-5|16|TRBV24-1|NA
CATSDPGQHGAETQYF
>TRBJ1-1|16|TRBV10-3|NA
CAISDLRLLGAAEAFF
>TRBJ2-2|16|TRBV9|TRBD1
CASSVAGGDHSGELFF
>TRBJ1-4|14|TRBV28|NA
CASSFGGSNEKLFF
>TRBJ1-6|16|TRBV28|TRBD1
CASSSYGRTGNSPLHF
>TRBJ1-4|14|TRBV9|TRBD1
CASSYDGTAEKLFF
>TRBJ2-1|12|TRBV6-2/TRBV6-3|NA
CASSSRGTVWFF
>TRBJ2-3|13|TRBV11-2|NA
CASSLTYTDTQYF
>TRBJ1-5|15|TRBV30|TRBD1
CAWSLGTGVNQPQHF
>TRBJ2-1|17|TRBV24-1|NA
CATSDSSEGTAYNEQFF
>TRBJ1-5|15|TRBV18|NA
CASSPTDGSNQPQHF
>TRBJ2-2|12|TRBV6-1|NA
CASSEAGGELFF
>TRBJ2-7|18|TRBV21-1|NA
CASDSPGVLAYSSYEQYF
>TRBJ2-6|17|TRBV20-1|TRBD2
CSAETSGSGSGANVLTF
>TRBJ1-1|14|TRBV4-1|NA
CASSLTGQNTEAFF
>TRBJ2-3|15|TRBV28|NA
CASSLVGTLMNTQYF
>TRBJ2-1|14|TRBV29-1|NA
CSVEDVRSYNEQFF
>TRBJ2-3|17|TRBV2|NA
CASSDGGGLESTDTQYF
>TRBJ1-4|11|TRBV29-1|NA
CSVEQWGKLFF
>TRBJ2-3|14|TRBV6-6|NA
CASSRGMPTDTQYF
>TRBJ1-1|15|TRBV5-4|NA
CASSLAEMENSEAFF
>TRBJ2-7|14|TRBV19|TRBD2
CASSRTSGFYEQYF
>TRBJ2-1|14|TRBV5-1|TRBD2
CASSYGLANNEQFF
>TRBJ1-2|13|TRBV30|NA
CAWDPSGNYGYTF
>TRBJ1-5|15|TRBV9|NA
CASSRGDYSNQPQHF
>TRBJ2-3|14|TRBV28|NA
CALAGPSLPDTQYF
>TRBJ2-1|16|TRBV10-3|TRBD2
CAISDILAGVNNEQFF
>TRBJ2-1|14|TRBV20-1|TRBD2
CSAATSGDYNEQFF
>TRBJ1-1|12|TRBV20-1|NA
CSASFRETEAFF
>TRBJ2-4|14|TRBV29-1|NA
CSVETAGYINIQYF
>TRBJ2-5|15|TRBV5-1|TRBD2
CASSFSGGPGETQYF